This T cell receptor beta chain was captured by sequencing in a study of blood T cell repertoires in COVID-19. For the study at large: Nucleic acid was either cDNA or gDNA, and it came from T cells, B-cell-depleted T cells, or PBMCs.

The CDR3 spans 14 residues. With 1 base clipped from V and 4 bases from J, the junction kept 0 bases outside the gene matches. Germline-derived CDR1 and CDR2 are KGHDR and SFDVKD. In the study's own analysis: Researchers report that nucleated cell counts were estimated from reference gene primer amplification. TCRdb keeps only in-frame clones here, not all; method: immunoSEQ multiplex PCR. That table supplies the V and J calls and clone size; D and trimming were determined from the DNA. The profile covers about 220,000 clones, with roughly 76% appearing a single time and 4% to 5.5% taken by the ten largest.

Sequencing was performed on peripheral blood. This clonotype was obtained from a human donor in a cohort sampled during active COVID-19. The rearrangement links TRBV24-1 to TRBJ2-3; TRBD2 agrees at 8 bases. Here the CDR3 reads CATSDLAGADTQYF. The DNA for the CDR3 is TGTGCCACCAGTGATTTAGCGGGAGCAGATACGCAGTATTTT.